The 12 T cell receptor beta chains reported below all come from one sample, sequenced in a study of OX40 agonist ivuxolimab in advanced cancers. This table comes from immunoSEQ multiplex PCR, and its TCRdb copy is limited to in-frame clones, with some not included. Among about 36,000 clones, over 65% were seen once, and the ten largest hold 21%. Material: CD4+ or CD8+ T cells sorted from blood, obtained in a trial of the OX40 agonist ivuxolimab. The origin of the receptors is an adult with an advanced solid tumor such as melanoma, head and neck, liver or kidney cancer.

V gene TRBV4-1 combines with J gene TRBJ2-2; possibly TRBD1 for D (5 bases). This CDR3 region has 14 residues. Germline V gene data show CDR1 as MGHRA and CDR2 as YSYEKL. The ends were cut back, 3 bases at V and 4 bases at J, with 9 bases in the middle. The CDR3 region is CASSQGPFTGELFF. The CDR3 coding sequence is TGCGCCAGCAGCCAGGGGCCGTTCACCGGGGAGCTGTTTTTT.

The J gene is TRBJ2-5, the V gene TRBV11-2; a possible D gene is TRBD2 (6 bases). The germline V and J ends were trimmed by 1 base and 5 bases, with 17 bases remaining between them. The CDR3 runs 16 residues. The germline V gene has CDR1 SGHAT and CDR2 FQNNGV. CDR3 loop: CASSLADPGEWETQYF. CDR3 nucleotides: TGTGCCAGCAGCTTAGCGGACCCGGGAGAATGGGAGACCCAGTACTTC.

This rearrangement joins TRBV4-2 to TRBJ2-7; D is possibly TRBD1 (5 bases). CDR1 and CDR2 from the germline V gene are LGHNA and YNFKEQ. The CDR3 has 14 residues. The V and J ends lost 3 bases and 2 bases respectively, with 11 bases between them. The CDR3 DNA sequence: TGTGCCAGCAGCCATACGACAGCAGCCTACGAGCAGTACTTC. Translating it yields CASSHTTAAYEQYF.

In regard to this clone: Other nucleotide sequences in the sample specify the same CDR3. The V and J genes are TRBV9 and TRBJ2-7, with 9 bases identical to TRBD1. This CDR3 has 14 residues. Germline CDR1 SGDLS, CDR2 YYNGEE. V lost 4 bases and J lost 1; bases outside the gene matches: 3. CDR3 amino acids: CASSLGTGSYEQYF. The CDR3 DNA follows: TGTGCCAGCAGCCTCGGGACAGGGTCCTACGAGCAGTACTTC.

The chain has TRBV6-5 and TRBJ2-7, with no clear D. The CDR3 contains 13 residues. Germline-derived CDR1 and CDR2 are MNHEY and SVGAGI. V lost 5 bases to trimming and J lost 3 bases, with 11 bases between them. This CDR3 is CASSPDWVYEQYF. In nucleotides, the CDR3 is TGTGCCAGCAGTCCTGACTGGGTCTACGAGCAGTACTTC.

The genes are TRBV7-9 and TRBJ2-3; 8 bases are shared with TRBD2. Germline CDR1 SEHNR, CDR2 FQNEAQ (reference sequence). The CDR3 has 15 amino acids. V was pared by 1 base and J by 4 bases, with 4 bases of the junction left unmatched. The CDR3 sequence is CASSLGGGPADTQYF. The CDR3 DNA is TGTGCCAGCAGCTTAGGCGGGGGGCCCGCAGATACGCAGTATTTT.

The rearrangement links TRBV7-8 to TRBJ2-7; a weak D match, TRBD2 (6 bases). The CDR3 is made up of 15 amino acids. The ends were cut back, 5 bases at V and 5 bases at J, with 19 bases in the middle. Germline assignment: CDR1 SGHVS and CDR2 FQNEAQ. CDR3 bases: TGTGCCAGCAGCAAAGACTATTCGGGAGTTGACGAGCAGTACTTC. It specifies CASSKDYSGVDEQYF.

J is TRBJ2-1 and V is TRBV2, with 8 bases identical to TRBD2. Germline V CDR1 and CDR2: SNHLY, FYNNEI. The CDR3 extends over 12 amino acids. V lost 5 bases, J lost 9 bases, and 3 bases stayed unmatched. The chain's CDR3 is CASSFSGTEQFF. In nucleotides, the CDR3 is TGTGCCAGCAGTTTTAGCGGGACTGAGCAGTTCTTC.

The V call is TRBV7-3, the J call TRBJ2-3, with TRBD2 identical over 10 bases. This CDR3 has 14 amino acids. The V and J ends lost 11 bases and 1 base, in that order; junction bases with no gene match: 6. Germline V gives CDR1 SGHTA, CDR2 FQGTGA. The CDR3 DNA is TGTGCCTCGGGGCTAGCGGGAGGCACAGATACGCAGTATTTT. This sequence encodes CASGLAGGTDTQYF.

This chain joins TRBV29-1 and TRBJ2-1; D not resolved. Germline CDR1 reads SQVTM; CDR2 reads ANQGSEA. The V end was cut by 0 bases, the J end by 3 bases, with 3 bases between. This CDR3 region has 12 residues. CDR3 loop: CSVEEIYNEQFF. As DNA, the CDR3 is TGCAGCGTTGAAGAGATCTACAATGAGCAGTTCTTC.

This chain links TRBV7-8 with TRBJ2-1; maybe TRBD1 (5 bases). Trimming removed 3 bases at V and 0 bases at J, with 12 bases between. The CDR3 is 16 residues long. Germline values: CDR1 SGHVS, CDR2 FQNEAQ. The chain's CDR3 is CASSFNIDSSYNEQFF. In nucleotides, the CDR3 is TGTGCCAGCAGCTTCAATATTGACAGCTCCTACAATGAGCAGTTCTTC.

This chain connects TRBV4-3 to TRBJ1-3; D call uncertain. Germline assignment: CDR1 LGHNA and CDR2 YSLEER. The V and J ends lost 3 bases and 3 bases respectively, with 0 bases between them. This CDR3 spans 11 amino acids. The CDR3 bases are TGCGCCAGCAGCCATGGAAACACCATATATTTT. This sequence encodes CASSHGNTIYF.